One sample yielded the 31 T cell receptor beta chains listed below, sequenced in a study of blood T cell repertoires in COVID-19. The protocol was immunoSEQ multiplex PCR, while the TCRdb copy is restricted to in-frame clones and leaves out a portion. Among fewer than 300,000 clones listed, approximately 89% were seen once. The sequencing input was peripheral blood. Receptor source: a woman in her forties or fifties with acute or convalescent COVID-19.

The CDR3 DNA sequence: TGTGCCAGCAGAACCCGACAGGGGTTGGATGGCTACACCTTC. Its translation is CASRTRQGLDGYTF. V usage is TRBV6-5 and J usage is TRBJ1-2; 8 bases map to TRBD1. The germline V gene has CDR1 MNHEY and CDR2 SVGAGI. V shed 6 bases, J shed 6 bases, and the junction held 9 bases outside the gene matches. The CDR3 spans 14 residues.

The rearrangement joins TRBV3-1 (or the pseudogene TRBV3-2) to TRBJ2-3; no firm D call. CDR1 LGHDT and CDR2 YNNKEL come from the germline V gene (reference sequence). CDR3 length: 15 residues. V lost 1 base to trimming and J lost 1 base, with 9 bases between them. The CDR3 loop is CASSQAGDGTDTQYF. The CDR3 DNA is TGTGCCAGCAGCCAAGCCGGAGATGGCACAGATACGCAGTATTTT.

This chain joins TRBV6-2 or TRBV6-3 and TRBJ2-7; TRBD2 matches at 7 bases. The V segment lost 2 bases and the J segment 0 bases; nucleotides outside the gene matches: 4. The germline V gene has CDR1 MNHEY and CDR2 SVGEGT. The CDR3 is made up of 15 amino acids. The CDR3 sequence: CASSYTGGSSYEQYF. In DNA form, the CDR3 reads TGTGCCAGCAGTTACACGGGCGGGAGCTCCTACGAGCAGTACTTC.

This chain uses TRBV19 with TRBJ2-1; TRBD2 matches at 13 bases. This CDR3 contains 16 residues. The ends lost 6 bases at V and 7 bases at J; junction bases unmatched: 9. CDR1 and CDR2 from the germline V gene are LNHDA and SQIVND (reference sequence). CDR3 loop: CASSDPGLAGRNEQFF. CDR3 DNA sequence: TGTGCCAGTAGCGACCCGGGACTAGCGGGAAGGAATGAGCAGTTCTTC. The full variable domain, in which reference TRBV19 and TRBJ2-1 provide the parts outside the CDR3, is DGGITQSPKYLFRKEGQNVTLSCEQNLNHDAMYWYRQDPGQGLRLIYYSQIVNDFQKGDIAEGYSVSREKKESFPLTVTSAQKNPTAFYLCASSDPGLAGRNEQFFGPGTRLTVL.

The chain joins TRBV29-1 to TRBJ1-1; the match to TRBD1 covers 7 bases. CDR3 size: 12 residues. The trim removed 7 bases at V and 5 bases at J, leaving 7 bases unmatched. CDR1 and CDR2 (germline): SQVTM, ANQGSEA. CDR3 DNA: TGCAGCGCCGGGACAGTAGGGACTGAAGCTTTCTTT. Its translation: CSAGTVGTEAFF.

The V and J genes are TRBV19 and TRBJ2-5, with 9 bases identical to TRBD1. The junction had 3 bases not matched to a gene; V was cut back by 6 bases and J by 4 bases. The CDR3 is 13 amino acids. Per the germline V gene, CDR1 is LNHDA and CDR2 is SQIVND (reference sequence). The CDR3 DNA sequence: TGTGCCAGTAGCCCGGGACAGGGAGAGACCCAGTACTTC. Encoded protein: CASSPGQGETQYF.

The CDR3 bases are TGTGCCAGCAGCCAGGCATCAGGGCTTCAGCCCCAGCATTTT. Translation: CASSQASGLQPQHF. This chain uses TRBV4-2 with TRBJ1-5; TRBD1 is a possible D gene (5 bases). In germline, CDR1 is LGHNA, CDR2 YNFKEQ. The CDR3 covers 14 residues. V shed 3 bases and J shed 6 bases, with 12 bases lying between them.

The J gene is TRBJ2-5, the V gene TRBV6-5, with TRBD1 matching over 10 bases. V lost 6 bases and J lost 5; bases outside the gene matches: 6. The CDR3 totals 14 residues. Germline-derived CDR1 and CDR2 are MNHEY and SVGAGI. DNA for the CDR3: TGTGCCAGCAGCAGGGGGACAGGGGTCGAGACCCAGTACTTC. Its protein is CASSRGTGVETQYF.

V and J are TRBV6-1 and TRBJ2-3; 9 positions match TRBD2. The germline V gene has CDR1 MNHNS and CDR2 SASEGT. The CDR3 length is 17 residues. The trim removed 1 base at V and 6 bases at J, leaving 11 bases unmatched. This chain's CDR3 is CASSEGVRGLASDTQYF. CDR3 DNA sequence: TGTGCCAGCAGTGAAGGCGTTAGGGGACTAGCTTCTGATACGCAGTATTTT.

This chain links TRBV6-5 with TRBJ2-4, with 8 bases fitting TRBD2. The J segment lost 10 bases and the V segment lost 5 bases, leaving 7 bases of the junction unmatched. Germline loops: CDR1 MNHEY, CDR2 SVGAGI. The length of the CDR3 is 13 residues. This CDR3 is CASSREGRGIQYF. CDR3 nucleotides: TGTGCCAGCAGTCGGGAGGGCCGGGGGATTCAGTACTTC.

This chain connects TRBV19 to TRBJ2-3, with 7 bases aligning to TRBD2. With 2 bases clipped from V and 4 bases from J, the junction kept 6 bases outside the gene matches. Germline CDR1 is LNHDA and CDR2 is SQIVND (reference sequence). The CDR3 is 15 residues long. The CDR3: CASSILAEEADTQYF. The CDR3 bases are TGTGCCAGTAGTATACTAGCGGAAGAAGCAGATACGCAGTATTTT.

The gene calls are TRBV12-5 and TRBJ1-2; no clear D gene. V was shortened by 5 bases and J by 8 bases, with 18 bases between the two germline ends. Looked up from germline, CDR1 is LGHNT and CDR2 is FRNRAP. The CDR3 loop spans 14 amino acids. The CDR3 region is CASGLREEDSGYTF. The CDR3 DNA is TGTGCTAGTGGTCTTCGGGAGGAGGACTCCGGCTACACCTTC.

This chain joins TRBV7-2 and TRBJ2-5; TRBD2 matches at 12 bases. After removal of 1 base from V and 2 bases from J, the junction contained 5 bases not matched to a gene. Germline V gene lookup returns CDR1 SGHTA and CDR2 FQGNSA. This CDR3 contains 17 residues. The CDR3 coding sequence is TGTGCCAGCAGCTTAGTGGGACTAGCGGGCCTTCAAGAGACCCAGTACTTC. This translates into CASSLVGLAGLQETQYF.

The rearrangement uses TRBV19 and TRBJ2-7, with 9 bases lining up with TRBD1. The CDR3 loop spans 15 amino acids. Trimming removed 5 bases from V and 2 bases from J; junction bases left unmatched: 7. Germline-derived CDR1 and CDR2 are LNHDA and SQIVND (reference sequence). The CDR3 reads CASSSRTGAAYEQYF. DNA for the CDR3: TGTGCCAGTAGTTCCCGGACAGGGGCAGCCTACGAGCAGTACTTC.

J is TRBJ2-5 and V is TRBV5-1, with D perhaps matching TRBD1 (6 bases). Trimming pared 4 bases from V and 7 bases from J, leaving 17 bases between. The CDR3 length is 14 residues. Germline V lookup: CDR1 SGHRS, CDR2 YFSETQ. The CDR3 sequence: CASSPSGVGGTQYF. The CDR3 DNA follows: TGCGCCAGCAGCCCTTCAGGGGTTGGTGGGACCCAGTACTTC.

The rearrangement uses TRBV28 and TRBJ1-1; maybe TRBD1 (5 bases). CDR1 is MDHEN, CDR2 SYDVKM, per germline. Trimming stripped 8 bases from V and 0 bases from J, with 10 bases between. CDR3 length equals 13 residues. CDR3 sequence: CASPTELNTEAFF. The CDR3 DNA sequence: TGTGCCAGCCCGACAGAATTGAACACTGAAGCTTTCTTT.

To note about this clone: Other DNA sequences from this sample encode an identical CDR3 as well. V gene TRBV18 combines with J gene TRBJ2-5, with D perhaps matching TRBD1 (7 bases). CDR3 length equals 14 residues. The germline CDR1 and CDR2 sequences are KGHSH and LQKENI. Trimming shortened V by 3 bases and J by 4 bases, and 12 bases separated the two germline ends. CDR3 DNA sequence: TGTGCCAGCTCACCGCCAGGGGGGAGAGAGACCCAGTACTTC. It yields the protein CASSPPGGRETQYF.

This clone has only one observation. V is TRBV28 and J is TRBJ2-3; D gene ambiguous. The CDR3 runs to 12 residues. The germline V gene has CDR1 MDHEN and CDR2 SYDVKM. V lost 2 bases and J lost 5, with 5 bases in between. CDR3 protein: CASSLPVDTQYF. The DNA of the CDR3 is TGTGCCAGCAGTTTACCAGTAGATACGCAGTATTTT.

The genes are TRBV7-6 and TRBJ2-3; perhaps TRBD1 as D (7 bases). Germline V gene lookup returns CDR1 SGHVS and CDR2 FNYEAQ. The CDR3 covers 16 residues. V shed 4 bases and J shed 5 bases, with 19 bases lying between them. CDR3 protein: CASSSYGGRGEDTQYF. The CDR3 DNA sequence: TGTGCCAGCAGCTCATATGGGGGCAGGGGGGAAGATACGCAGTATTTT.

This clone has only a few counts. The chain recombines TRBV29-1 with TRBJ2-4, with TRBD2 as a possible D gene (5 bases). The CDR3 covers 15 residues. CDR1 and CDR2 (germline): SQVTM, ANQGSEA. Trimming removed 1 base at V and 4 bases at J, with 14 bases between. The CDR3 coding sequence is TGCAGCGTTGAAGGGTACGGGATCCGAAAAAACATTCAGTACTTC. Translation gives CSVEGYGIRKNIQYF.

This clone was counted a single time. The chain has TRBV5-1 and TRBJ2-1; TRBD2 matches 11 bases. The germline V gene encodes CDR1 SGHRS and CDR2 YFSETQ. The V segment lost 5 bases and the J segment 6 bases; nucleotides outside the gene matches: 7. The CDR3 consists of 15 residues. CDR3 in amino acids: CASSSTSGSFNEQFF. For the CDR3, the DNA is TGCGCCAGCAGTTCTACTAGCGGGAGTTTCAATGAGCAGTTCTTC.

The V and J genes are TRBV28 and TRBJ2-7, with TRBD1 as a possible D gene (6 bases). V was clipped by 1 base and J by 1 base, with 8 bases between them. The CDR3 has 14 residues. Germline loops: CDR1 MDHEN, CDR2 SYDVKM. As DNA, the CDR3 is TGTGCCAGCAGTTTATCCGGGACATCCTACGAGCAGTACTTC. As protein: CASSLSGTSYEQYF.

CDR3 amino acids: CASSYTSGRGYF. The CDR3 region has the DNA TGTGCCAGCAGCTACACTAGCGGGAGGGGGTATTTT. The J gene is TRBJ2-3, the V gene TRBV12-3 or TRBV12-4, with 13 nucleotides matching TRBD2. The CDR3 is 12 amino acids. The junction had 5 bases not matched to a gene; V was cut back by 6 bases and J by 14 bases.

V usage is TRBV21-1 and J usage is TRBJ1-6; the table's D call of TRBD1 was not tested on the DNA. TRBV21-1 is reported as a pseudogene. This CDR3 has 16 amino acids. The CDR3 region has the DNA TGTGCCAGCAGCAGCCGGACAGGGTGGTATAATTCACCCCTCCACTTT. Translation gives CASSSRTGWYNSPLHF.

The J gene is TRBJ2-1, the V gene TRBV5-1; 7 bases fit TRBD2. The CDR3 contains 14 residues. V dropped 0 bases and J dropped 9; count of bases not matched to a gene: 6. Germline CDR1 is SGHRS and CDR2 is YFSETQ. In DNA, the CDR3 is TGCGCCAGCAGCTTGGCCGCGATAGCGGGTGAGCAGTTCTTC. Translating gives CASSLAAIAGEQFF.

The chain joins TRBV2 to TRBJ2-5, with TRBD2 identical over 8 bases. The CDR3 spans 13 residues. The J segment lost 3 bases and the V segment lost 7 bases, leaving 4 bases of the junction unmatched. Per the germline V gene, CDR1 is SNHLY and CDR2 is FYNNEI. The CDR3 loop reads CASNKREKETQYF. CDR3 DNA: TGTGCCAGCAACAAGCGGGAGAAAGAGACCCAGTACTTC.

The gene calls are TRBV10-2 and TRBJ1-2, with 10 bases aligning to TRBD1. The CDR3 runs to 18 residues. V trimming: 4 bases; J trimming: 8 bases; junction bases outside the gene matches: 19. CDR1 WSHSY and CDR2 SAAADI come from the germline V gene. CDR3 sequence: CASSAGTGDLRGSGGYTF. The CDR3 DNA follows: TGCGCCAGCAGTGCCGGGACAGGGGACCTCCGAGGGTCAGGGGGCTACACCTTC.

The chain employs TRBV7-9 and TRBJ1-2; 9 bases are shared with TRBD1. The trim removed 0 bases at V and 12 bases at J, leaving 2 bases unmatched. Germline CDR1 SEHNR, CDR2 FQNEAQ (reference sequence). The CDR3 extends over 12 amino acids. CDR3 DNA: TGTGCCAGCAGCTTAGCCGGGACAGGGCACACCTTC. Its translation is CASSLAGTGHTF.

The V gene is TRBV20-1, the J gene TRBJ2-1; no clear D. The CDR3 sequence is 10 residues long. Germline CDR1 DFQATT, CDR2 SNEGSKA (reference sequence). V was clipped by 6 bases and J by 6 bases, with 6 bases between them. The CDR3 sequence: CSAKRNEQFF. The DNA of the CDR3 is TGCAGTGCAAAGCGCAATGAGCAGTTCTTC.

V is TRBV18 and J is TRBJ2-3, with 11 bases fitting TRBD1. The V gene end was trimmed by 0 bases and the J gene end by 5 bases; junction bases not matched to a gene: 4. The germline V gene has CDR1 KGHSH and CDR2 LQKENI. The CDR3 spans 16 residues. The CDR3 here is CASSPPRTGGGDTQYF. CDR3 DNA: TGTGCCAGCTCACCACCGCGGACAGGGGGCGGAGATACGCAGTATTTT.

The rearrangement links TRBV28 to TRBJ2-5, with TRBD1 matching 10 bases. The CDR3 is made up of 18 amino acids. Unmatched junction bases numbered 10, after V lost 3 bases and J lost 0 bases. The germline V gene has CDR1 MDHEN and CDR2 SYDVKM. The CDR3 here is CASSLWTGGSGYQETQYF. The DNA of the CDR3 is TGTGCCAGCAGTTTGTGGACAGGGGGATCAGGTTACCAAGAGACCCAGTACTTC.